This TCR beta chain is drawn from a study of T cell therapy after organ transplantation. As for this clone: Antigen specificity is unknown.

Whole-study findings and limits: Post-therapy CD8 clonality change correlated inversely with pretherapy clonality.

Germline CDR1 is MNHEY and CDR2 is SVGAGI. Trimming shortened V by 7 bases and J by 2 bases, and 17 bases separated the two germline ends. The CDR3 sequence is 15 residues long. Using immunoSEQ multiplex PCR, the repertoire was profiled, and TCRdb retains in-frame clones only, with some absent. The data show 44,000 or so clones, 94% seen once. V gene TRBV6-5 combines with J gene TRBJ2-5; possibly TRBD1 or TRBD2 for D (6 bases each). The source of this sequence is a human patient who had received a solid organ transplant and had CMV disease. The source material was CD8+ T cells from blood, sampled before autologous CMV-specific T cell therapy. The CDR3 spells CASISKGGIQETQYF. As DNA, the CDR3 is TGTGCCAGCATCTCCAAGGGGGGAATTCAAGAGACCCAGTACTTC.